This TCR beta chain was captured in a study of T-cell memory formation after mild COVID-19. Background on the study: TCR clustering was largely donor specific. Study-wide results and limits: Clones shrinking from day 15 to 85 showed even CD4/CD8 mixes; later expanders tilted CD4+.

CDR3 length equals 15 residues. In germline, CDR1 is MNHEY, CDR2 SMNVEV (reference sequence). After removal of 6 bases from V and 8 bases from J, the junction contained 10 bases not matched to a gene. Sample barcodes and UMIs were carried by the TCR alpha and TCR beta cDNA libraries that 5'RACE generated with constant-segment primers. TCRdb re-called the 5' RACE reads with MiXCR, one entry per CDR3 protein. The sample yields under 700,000 distinct CDR3 sequences, around 20% seen once. Of note for this clonotype: Its antigen is still unknown.

Sequenced sample: PBMCs or a T cell subset sorted from them (not recorded which). This receptor was identified in an adult woman who had mild COVID-19 (a few samples of this study predate the infection). Cell type and time point are not known. The chain recombines TRBV27 with TRBJ1-2, with 12 bases that match TRBD1. CDR3 loop: CASSSLGGTGGGYTF. CDR3 DNA: TGTGCCAGCAGCAGCCTCGGGGGGACAGGGGGCGGCTACACCTTC.